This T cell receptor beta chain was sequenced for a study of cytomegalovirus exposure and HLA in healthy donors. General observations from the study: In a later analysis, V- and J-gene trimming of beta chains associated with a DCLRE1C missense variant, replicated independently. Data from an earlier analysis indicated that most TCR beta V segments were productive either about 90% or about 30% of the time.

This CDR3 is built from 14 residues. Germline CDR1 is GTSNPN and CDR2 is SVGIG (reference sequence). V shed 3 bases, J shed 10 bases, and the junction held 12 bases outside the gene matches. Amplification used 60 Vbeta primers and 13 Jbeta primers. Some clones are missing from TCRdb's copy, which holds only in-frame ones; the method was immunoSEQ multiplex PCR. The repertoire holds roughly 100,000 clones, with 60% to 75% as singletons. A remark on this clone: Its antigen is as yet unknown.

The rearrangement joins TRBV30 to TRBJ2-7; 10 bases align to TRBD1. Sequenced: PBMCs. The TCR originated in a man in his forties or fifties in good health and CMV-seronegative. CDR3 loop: CAWSSSGTGAGQYF. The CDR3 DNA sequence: TGTGCCTGGAGCTCATCAGGGACAGGGGCGGGACAGTACTTC.